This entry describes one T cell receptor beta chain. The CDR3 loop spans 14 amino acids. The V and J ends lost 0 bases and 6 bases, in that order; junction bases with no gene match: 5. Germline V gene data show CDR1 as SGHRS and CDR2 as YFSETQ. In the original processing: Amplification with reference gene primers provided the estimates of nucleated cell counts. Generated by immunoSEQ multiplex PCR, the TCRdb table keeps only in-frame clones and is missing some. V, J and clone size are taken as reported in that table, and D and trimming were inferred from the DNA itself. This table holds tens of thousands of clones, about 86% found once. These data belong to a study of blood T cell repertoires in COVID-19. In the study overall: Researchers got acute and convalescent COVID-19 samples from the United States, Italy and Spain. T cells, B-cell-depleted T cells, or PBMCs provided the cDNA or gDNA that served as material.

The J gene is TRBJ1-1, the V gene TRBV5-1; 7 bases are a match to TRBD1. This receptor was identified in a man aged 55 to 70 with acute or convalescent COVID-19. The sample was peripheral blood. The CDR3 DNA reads TGCGCCAGCAGCTTGGACAGGGGTTGGTCTGAAGCTTTCTTT. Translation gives CASSLDRGWSEAFF.